Each of the 23 T cell receptor beta chains below was sequenced from the same sample in a study of control samples from healthy donors and cancer patients (dated by TCRdb to 2018 to 2020). Library prep was done by the immunoSEQ multiplex PCR assay. Not all clones reach the TCRdb copy of this immuneACCESS table, which keeps in-frame sequences only. Checked studies attribute under half of the gap to unresolved V genes and leave the rest unexplained. The table for this sample lists 200,000 or so clones; 90% to 95% of them were counted only once. The top ten constitute approximately 1.5% of the sample. Material for sequencing was blood. These receptors all come from a man in his forties or fifties in good health.

The chain combines TRBV7-2 with TRBJ1-1; the D gene is possibly TRBD1 (5 bases). This CDR3 region has 12 residues. The germline CDR1 and CDR2 sequences are SGHTA and FQGNSA. Trimming cost V 3 bases and J 10 bases, with 12 bases left between them. The CDR3 sequence is CASSLGLVGAFF. The CDR3 coding sequence is TGTGCCAGCAGCTTGGGGCTGGTGGGAGCTTTCTTT.

The rearrangement joins TRBV11-2 to TRBJ2-3, with TRBD2 identical over 8 bases. There are 16 residues in the CDR3. Trimming cost V 1 base and J 2 bases; bases outside gene matches: 5. Per the germline V gene, CDR1 is SGHAT and CDR2 is FQNNGV. The CDR3 reads CASSLGAGELTDTQYF. DNA of the CDR3: TGTGCCAGCAGCTTAGGAGCGGGGGAGCTCACAGATACGCAGTATTTT.

The chain recombines TRBV6-5 with TRBJ1-6, with D possibly TRBD1 on 6 matching bases. The germline gives CDR1 MNHEY, CDR2 SVGAGI. The length of the CDR3 is 15 residues. V was cut by 8 bases and J by 7 bases, with 18 bases left in between. This CDR3 reads CASREVQGQNSPLHF. DNA of the CDR3: TGTGCCAGCCGAGAGGTGCAGGGGCAAAATTCACCCCTCCACTTT.

This chain uses TRBV25-1 with TRBJ2-2; either TRBD1 or TRBD2 may supply D (5 bases each). This CDR3 comprises 14 residues. The ends were cut back, 6 bases at V and 4 bases at J, with 12 bases in the middle. CDR1 is MGHDK and CDR2 is SYGVNS in the germline V gene. The CDR3, as DNA: TGTGCCAGCAGCAGACCCGGGGCCACCGGGGAGCTGTTTTTT. Its translation is CASSRPGATGELFF.

CDR3 sequence: CAGGLGGGAPRETPFF. For the CDR3, the DNA is TGTGCCGGAGGCTTAGGCGGGGGGGCCCCCCGGGAAACTCCGTTCTTC. J is TRBJ2-1 and V is TRBV11-2; 9 nucleotides agree with TRBD2. CDR1 and CDR2 from the germline V gene are SGHAT and FQNNGV. J was trimmed by 15 bases and V by 11 bases; bases with no gene match: 26. The CDR3 covers 16 residues.

The J gene is TRBJ1-1, the V gene TRBV14; 7 nucleotides match TRBD1. The junction had 4 bases not matched to a gene; V was cut back by 6 bases and J by 0 bases. The CDR3 spans 14 residues. The germline CDR1 and CDR2 sequences are SGHDN and FVKESK. In DNA, the CDR3 is TGTGCCAGCAGGCAGACAGGGATGAACACTGAAGCTTTCTTT. Amino acid sequence: CASRQTGMNTEAFF.

This chain joins TRBV6-2 or TRBV6-3 and TRBJ2-3; D is uncertain. V lost 2 bases to trimming and J lost 9 bases, with 6 bases between them. This CDR3 has 11 amino acids. Germline values: CDR1 MNHEY, CDR2 SVGEGT. This CDR3 reads CASSYAVTQYF. The CDR3 DNA reads as TGTGCCAGCAGTTACGCTGTCACGCAGTATTTT.

This clone was detected only once. The rearrangement uses TRBV5-8 and TRBJ1-1; 7 nucleotides align to TRBD1. V shed 4 bases and J 3 bases; nucleotides not matched to a gene: 6. Germline V gene sequence: CDR1 SGHTS, CDR2 YDEGEE. CDR3 length equals 14 residues. DNA of the CDR3: TGTGCCAGCAGCCTAGGGGGCTGGGACACTGAAGCTTTCTTT. Its translation: CASSLGGWDTEAFF. The whole variable domain, remainder taken from reference TRBV5-8 and TRBJ1-1, is EAGVTQSPTHLIKTRGQQATLRCSPISGHTSVYWYQQALGLGLQFLLWYDEGEERNRGNFPPRFSGRQFPNYSSELNVNALELEDSALYLCASSLGGWDTEAFFGQGTRLTVV.

J is TRBJ2-7 and V is TRBV12-3 or TRBV12-4; 7 nucleotides line up with TRBD2. After removal of 4 bases from V and 4 bases from J, the junction contained 4 bases not matched to a gene. The CDR3 runs to 13 residues. For the CDR3, the DNA is TGTGCCAGCAGTTGGGGCGGGGGTTACGAGCAGTACGTC. This codes for CASSWGGGYEQYV.

The CDR3 DNA reads TGTGCCAGCAGCGTACTGGGACAGGGCCCTGGGGCCAACGTCCTGACTTTC. This gives the protein CASSVLGQGPGANVLTF. The V call is TRBV9, the J call TRBJ2-6; 9 nucleotides line up with TRBD1. The CDR3 covers 17 residues. Germline CDR1 SGDLS, CDR2 YYNGEE. Trimming at V came to 1 base and at J to 2 bases, leaving 4 bases not matched to a gene.

The chain is built from TRBV3-1 (or the pseudogene TRBV3-2) and TRBJ1-2, with 11 bases lining up with TRBD1. The CDR3 extends over 14 amino acids. V lost 3 bases, J lost 8 bases, and 5 bases stayed unmatched. Germline V lookup: CDR1 LGHDT, CDR2 YNNKEL (reference sequence). CDR3 nucleotides: TGTGCCAGCAGCCACGGACAGGGGGCCTGGGGCTACACCTTC. Protein sequence: CASSHGQGAWGYTF.

The gene calls are TRBV15 and TRBJ2-7; the D gene is possibly TRBD1 (5 bases). The germline V gene encodes CDR1 LNHNV and CDR2 YYDKDF (reference sequence). The CDR3 loop spans 12 amino acids. V was clipped by 1 base and J by 5 bases, with 6 bases between them. The DNA for the CDR3 is TGTGCCACCAGCAGAGTGGACAACGAGCAGTACTTC. Its translation: CATSRVDNEQYF. The full variable domain, in which reference TRBV15 and TRBJ2-7 provide the parts outside the CDR3, is DAMVIQNPRYQVTQFGKPVTLSCSQTLNHNVMYWYQQKSSQAPKLLFHYYDKDFNNEADTPDNFQSRRPNTSFCFLDIRSPGLGDTAMYLCATSRVDNEQYFGPGTRLTVT.

This clone was counted a single time. The V and J genes are TRBV5-6 and TRBJ2-7; D call uncertain. The ends were cut back, 7 bases at V and 5 bases at J, with 16 bases in the middle. The germline CDR1 and CDR2 sequences are SGHDT and YYEEEE. CDR3 size: 13 residues. The CDR3 DNA sequence: TGTGCCAGCTTGAAGCTCCCAGTCCACGAGCAGTACTTC. Protein: CASLKLPVHEQYF.

The chain employs TRBV19 and TRBJ2-2, with D perhaps matching TRBD1 (5 bases). The V end lost 1 base, the J end lost 4 bases, and 10 bases lay between the germline ends. Germline values: CDR1 LNHDA, CDR2 SQIVND (reference sequence). The length of the CDR3 is 15 residues. The CDR3 region is CASSIVAGSTGELFF. CDR3 in DNA: TGTGCCAGTAGTATAGTTGCAGGGTCCACCGGGGAGCTGTTTTTT.

J is TRBJ2-7 and V is TRBV4-3; no definite D call. V was clipped by 0 bases and J by 5 bases, with 8 bases between them. This CDR3 region has 13 residues. Germline CDR1 LGHNA, CDR2 YSLEER. In DNA form, the CDR3 reads TGCGCCAGCAGCCAAGATAGTTGGGACGAGCAGTACTTC. This codes for CASSQDSWDEQYF.

This clone was observed once. The chain uses TRBV28 and TRBJ1-2, with 7 nucleotides matching TRBD1. The germline V gene has CDR1 MDHEN and CDR2 SYDVKM. With 6 bases clipped from V and 3 bases from J, the junction kept 7 bases outside the gene matches. The CDR3 is 14 residues long. The CDR3 DNA is TGTGCCAGCAGAGAAGGGGGCGCGGACTATGGCTACACCTTC. Its translation: CASREGGADYGYTF.

This chain uses TRBV19 with TRBJ1-6; perhaps TRBD1 as D (5 bases). Germline V gene data show CDR1 as LNHDA and CDR2 as SQIVND (reference sequence). The CDR3 length is 15 residues. Deletions cut 5 bases from V and 8 bases from J, with 16 bases between. The CDR3 nucleotides are TGTGCCAGTAGTGCCTCCCAGGGATCCCATTCACCCCTCCACTTT. It yields the protein CASSASQGSHSPLHF.

The table lists this clone with a count of one. V usage is TRBV18 and J usage is TRBJ1-5; 7 nucleotides match TRBD1. V gave up 2 bases and J gave up 7 bases; unmatched junction bases: 11. The CDR3 loop spans 16 amino acids. Germline V gives CDR1 KGHSH, CDR2 LQKENI. The CDR3 region is CASSPSGTALKQPQHF. The CDR3 region has the DNA TGTGCCAGCTCACCATCGGGGACAGCCTTGAAGCAGCCCCAGCATTTT.

The rearrangement joins TRBV7-2 to TRBJ1-5; 7 bases are a match to TRBD1. The CDR3 loop spans 15 amino acids. CDR1 and CDR2 (germline): SGHTA, FQGNSA. Trimming at V came to 8 bases and at J to 1 base, leaving 8 bases not matched to a gene. The DNA for the CDR3 is TGTGCCAGCCACCAGGGGGGGGCCAGCAATCAGCCCCAGCATTTT. Translation gives CASHQGGASNQPQHF.

The chain joins TRBV5-5 to TRBJ2-1; weak D call: TRBD1 (6 bases). The V gene lost 4 bases and the J gene lost 5 bases, with 10 bases spanning the gap. The CDR3 is made up of 13 amino acids. Germline-derived CDR1 and CDR2 are SGHKS and YYEKEE (reference sequence). The DNA for the CDR3 is TGTGCCAGCAGCGGGACACCTCACAATGAGCAGTTCTTC. The encoded protein is CASSGTPHNEQFF.

This clone was seen a single time. This chain connects TRBV30 to TRBJ2-7; D remains unclear. The CDR3 extends over 14 amino acids. CDR1 and CDR2 from the germline V gene are GTSNPN and SVGIG (reference sequence). Trimming removed 2 bases from V and 2 bases from J, with 13 bases in between. The CDR3 DNA reads TGTGCCTGGAGTCGGAGTAGAACTACCTACGAGCAGTACTTC. Translation: CAWSRSRTTYEQYF.

This clone showed up just once. The V call is TRBV9, the J call TRBJ1-2; D is possibly TRBD1 (5 bases). The CDR3 consists of 15 residues. Germline loops: CDR1 SGDLS, CDR2 YYNGEE. Trimming took 4 bases from V and 4 from J, leaving 17 bases between them. The CDR3: CASSPLDGGTYGYTF. CDR3 bases: TGTGCCAGCAGCCCCCTCGACGGGGGAACCTATGGCTACACCTTC.

This chain uses TRBV27 with TRBJ1-3; no reliable D call. This CDR3 comprises 12 residues. Germline CDR1 is MNHEY and CDR2 is SMNVEV (reference sequence). V lost 6 bases and J lost 2, with 5 bases in between. The CDR3 loop reads CASRSAGNTIYF. As DNA, the CDR3 is TGTGCCAGCAGATCAGCTGGAAACACCATATATTTT.